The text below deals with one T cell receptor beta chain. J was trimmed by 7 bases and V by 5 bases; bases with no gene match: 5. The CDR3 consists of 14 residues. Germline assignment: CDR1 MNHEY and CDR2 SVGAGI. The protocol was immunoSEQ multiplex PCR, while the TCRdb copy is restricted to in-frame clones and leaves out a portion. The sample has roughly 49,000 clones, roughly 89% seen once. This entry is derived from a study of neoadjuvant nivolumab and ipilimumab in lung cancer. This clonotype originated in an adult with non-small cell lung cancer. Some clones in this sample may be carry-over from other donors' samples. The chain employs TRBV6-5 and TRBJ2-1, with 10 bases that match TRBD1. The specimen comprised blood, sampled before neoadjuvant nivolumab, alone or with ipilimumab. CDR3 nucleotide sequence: TGTGCCAGCAGTCAAGGGACAGGGGTTAATGAGCAGTTCTTC. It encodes CASSQGTGVNEQFF.